Detailed here is one T cell receptor (beta chain). TCR beta VDJ and CDR3 were profiled, and genomic DNA was the template. TCRdb itself ran the reads through MiXCR, one entry per CDR3 protein. The sample carries 200,000 or so distinct CDR3 sequences, roughly half recorded once. These data are taken from a study of CD8+CD57+ T cells in acquired aplastic anemia. There are 16 residues in the CDR3. V lost 7 bases, J lost 0 bases, and 19 bases lay in between. An expansion of CD8+CD57+ cells by flow cytometry had been shown in patients chosen for sequencing. Diagnosis of severe acquired aplastic anemia applied to all patients.

Source material: sorted CD4+, CD8+, or CD8+CD57+ T cells (not recorded which) from PBMCs. The clonotype originates from a human donor with aplastic anemia. The gene calls are TRBV12-3 or TRBV12-4 and TRBJ2-7; D perhaps matches TRBD1 (6 bases). Here the CDR3 DNA reads TGTGCCAGCATGGATTGGGGGCAAGACAGCTCCTACGAGCAGTACTTC. It specifies CASMDWGQDSSYEQYF.